A single sample is the source of the 15 T cell receptor beta chains below, sequenced in a study of T cell responses to AZD1222 COVID-19 vaccine. Assay: immunoSEQ multiplex PCR; the TCRdb copy retains only in-frame clones and omits some. The sample lists roughly 130,000 clones, 94% seen once, with under 7.5% in the top ten. The sample consisted of peripheral blood, taken on day 0 of AZD1222 vaccination. Receptor source: an adult in good health.

This clone has only one observation. The chain couples TRBV2 to TRBJ2-7; no clear D gene. Trimming pared 5 bases from V and 3 bases from J, leaving 5 bases between. This CDR3 region has 11 residues. CDR1 SNHLY and CDR2 FYNNEI come from the germline V gene. CDR3 sequence (DNA): TGTGCCAGCAGTAACGGCTACGAGCAGTACTTC. This sequence encodes CASSNGYEQYF.

This chain links TRBV12-3 or TRBV12-4 with TRBJ2-7; D not resolved. There are 13 residues in the CDR3. V lost 7 bases, J lost 2 bases, and 12 bases lay in between. The CDR3 is CASTDLDTYEQYF. CDR3 coding DNA: TGTGCCAGCACCGACCTAGACACCTACGAGCAGTACTTC.

The CDR3 sequence: CASSGTGVSGYTF. The CDR3 nucleotides are TGTGCCAGCTCGGGGACAGGGGTCTCTGGCTACACCTTC. The chain couples TRBV2 to TRBJ1-2; 10 bases match TRBD1. V was clipped by 8 bases and J by 7 bases; unmatched bases: 7. CDR1 and CDR2 (germline): SNHLY, FYNNEI. CDR3 length equals 13 residues.

The gene calls are TRBV6-1 and TRBJ2-1, with 10 bases that match TRBD2. CDR3 length: 16 residues. Per the germline V gene, CDR1 is MNHNS and CDR2 is SASEGT. V was pared by 3 bases and J by 2 bases, with 4 bases of the junction left unmatched. The CDR3 loop is CASSEILAGTYNEQFF. The CDR3, as DNA: TGTGCCAGCAGTGAGATACTAGCGGGGACCTACAATGAGCAGTTCTTC.

The chain couples TRBV20-1 to TRBJ1-4; no reliable D call. V lost 3 bases and J 8 bases, leaving 19 bases between the germline ends. Germline V gene sequence: CDR1 DFQATT, CDR2 SNEGSKA (reference sequence). CDR3 length: 15 amino acids. DNA of the CDR3: TGCAGTGCTAGTCCCCTCGGCAGCACATCGGAAAAACTGTTTTTT. It is translated as CSASPLGSTSEKLFF.

The chain employs TRBV19 and TRBJ2-5; TRBD1 is a possible D gene (5 bases). V shed 2 bases and J shed 5 bases, with 15 bases lying between them. CDR3 length: 15 amino acids. From germline, CDR1 is LNHDA and CDR2 SQIVND (reference sequence). The CDR3 region has the DNA TGTGCCAGTAGTATAATTAGGGGTCAGGCCGAGACCCAGTACTTC. This encodes CASSIIRGQAETQYF.

The chain is built from TRBV7-7 and TRBJ2-5; D gene unclear. CDR3 size: 12 residues. Between the trimmed V and J ends, which lost 3 bases and 5 bases, there was a span of 7 bases. CDR1 is SSHAT, CDR2 FNYEAQ, per germline (reference sequence). The DNA of the CDR3 is TGTGCCAGCAGCTTTAGGACGGAGACCCAGTACTTC. Translating it yields CASSFRTETQYF.

The CDR3 DNA is TGTGCCACCAGTGACCCGACAGAGAACACCGGGGAGCTGTTTTTT. Amino acids: CATSDPTENTGELFF. This chain joins TRBV24-1 and TRBJ2-2, with a weak D call TRBD1 (5 bases). The CDR3 sequence is 15 residues long. Germline-derived CDR1 and CDR2 are KGHDR and SFDVKD. V was shortened by 4 bases and J by 1 base, with 9 bases between the two germline ends.

The chain couples TRBV9 to TRBJ2-3; 9 bases fit TRBD2. CDR3 size: 19 residues. From germline, CDR1 is SGDLS and CDR2 YYNGEE. V lost 4 bases to trimming and J lost 2 bases; unmatched junction nucleotides: 17. Written as DNA, the CDR3 is TGTGCCAGCAGCTCCCCTAGCGGGATAACCCTAATGATCACAGATACGCAGTATTTT. Translation gives CASSSPSGITLMITDTQYF.

V and J are TRBV7-2 and TRBJ1-1; D ambiguous. Germline values: CDR1 SGHTA, CDR2 FQGNSA. This CDR3 is built from 15 residues. V was trimmed by 5 bases and J by 0 bases, leaving 13 bases between them. The CDR3 loop is CASSPFYGLNTEAFF. The DNA for the CDR3 is TGTGCCAGCAGCCCTTTTTACGGTTTGAACACTGAAGCTTTCTTT.

This rearrangement joins TRBV6-6 to TRBJ2-3; 11 bases match TRBD2. The CDR3 sequence is 16 residues long. Per germline, CDR1 MNHNY and CDR2 SVGAGI (reference sequence). The J segment lost 3 bases and the V segment lost 5 bases, leaving 7 bases of the junction unmatched. The CDR3 nucleotides are TGTGCCAGCAGTGTTGGGACTAGCGGACCAACAGATACGCAGTATTTT. Translated: CASSVGTSGPTDTQYF.

The chain combines TRBV30 with TRBJ1-4; tentatively, D is TRBD1 (6 bases). V was clipped by 4 bases and J by 3 bases, with 9 bases between them. Germline V CDR1 and CDR2: GTSNPN, SVGIG (reference sequence). The CDR3 length is 13 residues. The CDR3 protein is CAWNRAANEKLFF. Here the CDR3 DNA reads TGTGCCTGGAACAGGGCGGCTAATGAAAAACTGTTTTTT.

J is TRBJ1-1 and V is TRBV10-3, with 9 nucleotides matching TRBD1. Trimming at V came to 3 bases and at J to 4 bases, leaving 6 bases not matched to a gene. This CDR3 is built from 15 residues. Looked up from germline, CDR1 is ENHRY and CDR2 is SYGVKD. The CDR3 region is CAISEGQGMVTEAFF. The CDR3 region has the DNA TGTGCCATCAGTGAAGGACAGGGGATGGTCACTGAAGCTTTCTTT.

V gene TRBV28 combines with J gene TRBJ1-1; tentative D call: TRBD1 (6 bases). Germline V CDR1 and CDR2: MDHEN, SYDVKM. Trimming took 5 bases from V and 12 from J, leaving 16 bases between them. The CDR3 spans 12 residues. CDR3 sequence reads: CASSQKQGRTFF. CDR3 coding DNA: TGTGCCAGCAGTCAAAAACAGGGTCGAACTTTCTTT.

CDR3 protein: CASRAGLSDTEAFF. The CDR3 DNA is TGTGCCAGCAGGGCGGGGCTATCGGACACTGAAGCTTTCTTT. The chain uses TRBV6-5 and TRBJ1-1, with TRBD1 as a possible D gene (5 bases). This CDR3 comprises 14 residues. V shed 6 bases and J shed 3 bases, with 14 bases lying between them. Germline V CDR1 and CDR2: MNHEY, SVGAGI.